These 16 T cell receptor beta chains were all obtained from the same sample, sequenced in a study of post-analysis software for immune sequencing data. The study's findings and limits: Patients had higher frequencies than controls of roughly five TRBV segments, including TRBV5-6, TRBV5-1 and TRBV20-1.

Which antigens these TCRs recognize remains unknown. Incorporated into the TCR beta cDNA libraries were unique molecular identifiers, which served to reduce PCR and sequencing biases. TCRdb reanalysed the PCR reads using MiXCR and keeps one entry per CDR3 protein. The repertoire holds some 690,000 distinct CDR3 sequences, with 25% to 30% as singletons. Sequencing was performed on blood. These TCRs come from a girl between 5 and 17 years old with multiple sclerosis.

In this sample, this clonotype turned up a few times. The V and J genes are TRBV10-1 and TRBJ2-7; the D gene is possibly TRBD1 (6 bases). This CDR3 region has 11 residues. Trimming shortened V by 4 bases and J by 6 bases, and 7 bases separated the two germline ends. The germline V gene has CDR1 WNHNN and CDR2 SYGVQD (reference sequence). The CDR3 protein is CASSGTAEQYF. The CDR3 DNA follows: TGCGCCAGCAGTGGGACAGCCGAGCAGTACTTC.

This clonotype was counted between two and nine times. The chain has TRBV28 and TRBJ1-1; D not certain. CDR3 length: 12 residues. Germline V gene sequence: CDR1 MDHEN, CDR2 SYDVKM. Trimming shortened V by 2 bases and J by 7 bases, and 8 bases separated the two germline ends. CDR3 DNA: TGTGCCAGCAGTTTAGCCTGGGGTGAAGCTTTCTTT. Amino acid sequence: CASSLAWGEAFF.

The chain joins TRBV12-3 or TRBV12-4 to TRBJ1-2; D remains ambiguous. The ends were cut back, 6 bases at V and 3 bases at J, with 14 bases in the middle. There are 14 residues in the CDR3. The CDR3, as DNA: TGTGCCAGCAGCCGAGGTGTAGATGACTATGGCTACACCTTC. Translation gives CASSRGVDDYGYTF.

The V gene is TRBV2, the J gene TRBJ2-1; TRBD2 matches at 11 bases. The trim removed 6 bases at V and 5 bases at J, leaving 6 bases unmatched. The CDR3 runs to 15 residues. The V gene's germline CDR1 is SNHLY and CDR2 FYNNEI. The CDR3 loop is CASRFTSGGNNEQFF. Written as DNA, the CDR3 is TGTGCCAGCAGGTTTACTAGCGGGGGTAACAATGAGCAGTTCTTC.

The chain joins TRBV6-5 to TRBJ1-5, with 8 bases matching TRBD1. The germline gives CDR1 MNHEY, CDR2 SVGAGI. The CDR3 consists of 17 residues. With V trimmed by 2 bases and J by 6 bases, 12 bases remained unmatched. The CDR3 nucleotides are TGTGCCAGCAGTTACGGGCTCCCAGGGGGCACGGGTCAGCCCCAGCATTTT. Its translation: CASSYGLPGGTGQPQHF.

The rearrangement uses TRBV7-9 and TRBJ1-6, with 10 nucleotides matching TRBD1. In germline, CDR1 is SEHNR, CDR2 FQNEAQ (reference sequence). V shed 0 bases and J 5 bases; nucleotides not matched to a gene: 10. CDR3 length equals 19 residues. CDR3 coding DNA: TGTGCCAGCAGCTTAGCGGGGGACAGGGGAGTCTCGAATAATTCACCCCTCCACTTT. It encodes CASSLAGDRGVSNNSPLHF.

This clonotype was counted between two and nine times. V and J are TRBV25-1 and TRBJ2-6; 8 nucleotides agree with TRBD1. Per the germline V gene, CDR1 is MGHDK and CDR2 is SYGVNS. The CDR3 extends over 21 amino acids. Trimming removed 2 bases from V and 1 base from J; junction bases left unmatched: 16. This chain's CDR3 is CASSEGGRLTGALSGANVLTF. As DNA, the CDR3 is TGTGCCAGCAGTGAAGGTGGACGATTGACAGGGGCCCTTTCTGGGGCCAACGTCCTGACTTTC.

The chain carries TRBV29-1 and TRBJ1-1, with TRBD1 as a possible D gene (5 bases). V lost 3 bases and J 4 bases, leaving 12 bases between the germline ends. The germline CDR1 and CDR2 sequences are SQVTM and ANQGSEA. The length of the CDR3 is 13 residues. CDR3 protein: CSVDNGQGTEAFF. The CDR3 DNA is TGCAGCGTTGACAACGGTCAGGGCACTGAAGCTTTCTTT.

This sequence joins TRBV9 and TRBJ2-1; D may be TRBD2 (7 bases). The CDR3 runs 17 residues. Germline V gene lookup returns CDR1 SGDLS and CDR2 YYNGEE. V gave up 4 bases and J gave up 2 bases, with 19 bases separating them. DNA of the CDR3: TGTGCCAGCAGCCCGCGGGGGCAGGGGCTCCCCTACAATGAGCAGTTCTTC. It specifies CASSPRGQGLPYNEQFF.

The chain is built from TRBV12-3 or TRBV12-4 and TRBJ1-6; D might be TRBD1 (6 bases). The CDR3 runs to 14 residues. Trimming pared 5 bases from V and 9 bases from J, leaving 14 bases between. The CDR3 loop reads CASSPGGGISPLHF. The DNA for the CDR3 is TGTGCCAGCAGTCCCGGAGGGGGTATTTCACCCCTCCACTTT.

In this sample, this clonotype turned up a few times. The chain joins TRBV20-1 to TRBJ1-2; D ambiguous. V dropped 0 bases and J dropped 9 bases, with 8 bases sitting between them. CDR3 length equals 11 residues. From germline, CDR1 is DFQATT and CDR2 SNEGSKA (reference sequence). This CDR3 reads CSARDPPSYTF. Written as DNA, the CDR3 is TGCAGTGCTAGAGACCCCCCGAGCTACACCTTC.

Ten or more counts support this clonotype. This chain uses TRBV12-3 or TRBV12-4 with TRBJ2-4; D unclear. With 2 bases removed from V and 2 bases from J, the gap between germline ends came to 1 base. The CDR3 spans 12 residues. For the CDR3, the DNA is TGTGCCAGCAGTTTACCCAAAAACATTCAGTACTTC. This sequence encodes CASSLPKNIQYF.

Concerning this clonotype: A read error may produce the germline difference seen at one junction end. The chain employs TRBV6-2 or TRBV6-3 and TRBJ2-7; TRBD1 matches 7 bases. The CDR3 has 14 residues. The germline CDR1 and CDR2 sequences are MNHEY and SVGEGT. This CDR3 is CASRSRQGQRERYF. The CDR3 nucleotides read TGTGCCAGCAGAAGTAGACAGGGACAGAGGGAGCGGTACTTC.

This clonotype was seen only a few times. This chain joins TRBV12-3 or TRBV12-4 and TRBJ2-7, with TRBD1 as a possible D gene (6 bases). V lost 0 bases to trimming and J lost 5 bases, with 8 bases between them. The CDR3 spans 13 residues. CDR3 amino acids: CASSLAWGHEQYF. CDR3 DNA sequence: TGTGCCAGCAGTTTAGCATGGGGGCACGAGCAGTACTTC.

The chain links TRBV13 to TRBJ2-1; no definite D call. The V gene's germline CDR1 is PRHDT and CDR2 FYEKMQ (reference sequence). The CDR3 loop spans 14 amino acids. V lost 5 bases and J 6 bases, leaving 14 bases between the germline ends. The chain's CDR3 is CASSRMQSINEQFF. The DNA for the CDR3 is TGTGCCAGCAGCCGAATGCAAAGTATCAATGAGCAGTTCTTC. Full variable domain (missing parts from reference TRBV13 and TRBJ2-1): AAGVIQSPRHLIKEKRETATLKCYPIPRHDTVYWYQQGPGQDPQFLISFYEKMQSDKGSIPDRFSAQQFSDYHSELNMSSLELGDSALYFCASSRMQSINEQFFGPGTRLTVL.

The chain combines TRBV15 with TRBJ2-4, with D possibly TRBD2 on 7 matching bases. Looked up from germline, CDR1 is LNHNV and CDR2 is YYDKDF (reference sequence). The length of the CDR3 is 17 residues. The V end was cut by 0 bases, the J end by 0 bases, with 12 bases between. The CDR3 bases are TGTGCCACCAGCAGAGATCTAGGGGGGGAAGCCAAAAACATTCAGTACTTC. Amino acid sequence: CATSRDLGGEAKNIQYF.